Listed here are 7 T cell receptor beta chains from one sample, sequenced in a study of OX40 agonist ivuxolimab in advanced cancers. Data came from immunoSEQ multiplex PCR; TCRdb stores just in-frame clones and leaves some out. This table holds more than 75,000 clones, 70% to 90% found once. Source: CD4+ or CD8+ T cells sorted from blood, taken in a trial of the OX40 agonist ivuxolimab. These receptor sequences come from an adult with an advanced solid tumor such as melanoma, head and neck, liver or kidney cancer.

The chain recombines TRBV9 with TRBJ1-5; D may be TRBD1 (6 bases). This CDR3 has 16 residues. The germline V and J ends were trimmed by 4 bases and 3 bases, with 17 bases remaining between them. Looked up from germline, CDR1 is SGDLS and CDR2 is YYNGEE. The DNA of the CDR3 is TGTGCCAGCAGCCCGCGGGACACCGGCCCCAATCAGCCCCAGCATTTT. Translating gives CASSPRDTGPNQPQHF.

This clone was observed a single time. The genes are TRBV11-3 and TRBJ2-5; tentative D call: TRBD2 (5 bases). Germline-derived CDR1 and CDR2 are SGHNT and YENEEA. V was cut by 2 bases and J by 4 bases, with 17 bases left in between. CDR3 length equals 16 residues. In nucleotides, the CDR3 is TGTGCCAGCAGCTTAATCGTAACCGCGGGTTTAGAGACCCAGTACTTC. Amino acid sequence: CASSLIVTAGLETQYF.

This chain connects TRBV6-6 to TRBJ1-1; tentative D call: TRBD1 (6 bases). The CDR3 consists of 14 residues. Germline CDR1 is MNHNY and CDR2 is SVGAGI (reference sequence). Deletions cut 4 bases from V and 7 bases from J, with 16 bases between. CDR3 nucleotide sequence: TGTGCCAGCAGTTCTCTGGACAGTTTAAATGAAGCTTTCTTT. Protein product: CASSSLDSLNEAFF.

The rearrangement links TRBV18 to TRBJ2-7; D is perhaps TRBD1 (6 bases). Trimming stripped 6 bases from V and 2 bases from J, with 17 bases between. This CDR3 is 15 amino acids long. Germline-derived CDR1 and CDR2 are KGHSH and LQKENI. The CDR3 DNA reads TGTGCCAGCTCTCAAACGGGGACAAGCACCTACGAGCAGTACTTC. Translating it yields CASSQTGTSTYEQYF.

V gene TRBV6-1 combines with J gene TRBJ2-7, with 8 bases lining up with TRBD2. Trimming took 2 bases from V and 3 from J; bases not matched to a gene: 6. This CDR3 has 15 residues. CDR1 MNHNS and CDR2 SASEGT come from the germline V gene. CDR3 nucleotide sequence: TGTGCCAGCAGTGAAAGGGGCGGGAGGAACTACGAGCAGTACTTC. Amino acid sequence: CASSERGGRNYEQYF.

The chain is built from TRBV2 and TRBJ1-5, with a weak D call TRBD1 (6 bases). The CDR3 totals 15 residues. Germline CDR1 reads SNHLY; CDR2 reads FYNNEI. V dropped 4 bases and J dropped 0 bases, with 10 bases sitting between them. This chain's CDR3 is CASSAQGNSNQPQHF. For the CDR3, the DNA is TGTGCCAGCAGTGCACAGGGAAATAGCAATCAGCCCCAGCATTTT. Using reference TRBV2 and TRBJ1-5 for the parts outside the CDR3, the full variable domain is EPEVTQTPSHQVTQMGQEVILRCVPISNHLYFYWYRQILGQKVEFLVSFYNNEISEKSEIFDDQFSVERPDGSNFTLKIRSTKLEDSAMYFCASSAQGNSNQPQHFGDGTRLSIL.

In this sample, this clone turned up a few times. V usage is TRBV27 and J usage is TRBJ2-3; possibly TRBD2 for D (5 bases). Germline assignment: CDR1 MNHEY and CDR2 SMNVEV (reference sequence). Trimming removed 4 bases at V and 4 bases at J, with 9 bases between. This CDR3 region has 13 residues. CDR3 nucleotide sequence: TGTGCCAGCAGTTCTGCGGGTTCAGATACGCAGTATTTT. This sequence encodes CASSSAGSDTQYF.